The clone carrying this TCR beta chain was seen only once. This sample is part of a study of T cells and Merkel cell carcinoma outcomes. Sequenced by immunoSEQ multiplex PCR; TCRdb stores in-frame clones only, minus some. The table records over 15,000 clones, more than 80% of them present only once. Germline-derived CDR1 and CDR2 are SGHRS and YFSETQ. The CDR3 runs 14 residues. J was trimmed by 4 bases and V by 6 bases; bases with no gene match: 8. The TCR sequence derives from a human donor with Merkel cell carcinoma. The material sequenced was tumor tissue from Merkel cell carcinoma. The chain couples TRBV5-1 to TRBJ2-5; 8 bases fit TRBD2. This CDR3 reads CASKAGGWLETQYF. CDR3 nucleotide sequence: TGCGCCAGCAAGGCGGGGGGATGGTTAGAGACCCAGTACTTC.